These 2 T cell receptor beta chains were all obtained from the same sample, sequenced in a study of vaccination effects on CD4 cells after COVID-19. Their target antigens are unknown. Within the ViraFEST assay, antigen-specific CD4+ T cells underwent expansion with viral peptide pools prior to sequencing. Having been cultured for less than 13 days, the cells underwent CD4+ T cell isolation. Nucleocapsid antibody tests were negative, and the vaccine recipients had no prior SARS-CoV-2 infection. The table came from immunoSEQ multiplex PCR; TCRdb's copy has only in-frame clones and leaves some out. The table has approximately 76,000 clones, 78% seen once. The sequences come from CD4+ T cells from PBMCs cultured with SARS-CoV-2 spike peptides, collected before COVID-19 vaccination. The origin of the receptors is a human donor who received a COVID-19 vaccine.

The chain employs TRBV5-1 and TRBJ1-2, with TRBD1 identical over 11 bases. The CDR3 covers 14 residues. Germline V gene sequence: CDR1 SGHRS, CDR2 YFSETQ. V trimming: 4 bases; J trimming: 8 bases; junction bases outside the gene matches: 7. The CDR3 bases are TGCGCCAGCAGCACACGGGACAGGGGGAACGGCTACACCTTC. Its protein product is CASSTRDRGNGYTF.

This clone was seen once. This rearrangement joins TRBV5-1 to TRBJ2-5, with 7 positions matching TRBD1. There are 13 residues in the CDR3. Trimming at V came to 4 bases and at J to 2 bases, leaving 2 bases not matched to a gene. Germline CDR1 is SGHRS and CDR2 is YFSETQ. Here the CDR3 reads CASSQGQQETQYF. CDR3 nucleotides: TGCGCCAGCAGCCAGGGACAGCAAGAGACCCAGTACTTC.